This T cell receptor (beta chain) stems from a study of regulatory T cells in long-lasting Graves disease. Study results and caveats: Persistent Graves' patients showed a TCR diversity that was lower than that of newly diagnosed ones.

This clonotype was recorded at least ten times. Its antigen is not identified. CDR3 length: 15 residues. CDR1 DFQATT and CDR2 SNEGSKA come from the germline V gene (reference sequence). V lost 0 bases to trimming and J lost 5 bases, with 14 bases between them. Time point denoted: newly diagnosed GD, antithyroid drugs for less than 3 months. From PBMCs, RNA was extracted and then used to make the TCR library. Patients came from an endocrinology department in Xi'an, China. Construction of TCR beta libraries relied on iRepertoire HTBI primers and on Arm-PCR targeting CDR3 regions. TCRdb reprocessed the multiplex PCR reads with MiXCR, giving one entry per CDR3 protein. The table shows roughly 610,000 distinct CDR3 sequences, with about 15% occurring only once. A further study also used this sample, focusing on T cells in Graves' hyperthyroidism and ophthalmopathy. From that report: Not enrolled were patients with uncontrolled infection, other autoimmune disease, pregnancy or lactation. Most clonotypes expanded in thyroid above 0.001 were likewise present in blood.

The clonotype originates from a man younger than 35 with Graves disease. This sample comprised peripheral blood mononuclear cells (PBMCs), obtained at new diagnosis, from a patient treated with antithyroid drugs. This chain connects TRBV20-1 to TRBJ2-1; no firm D call. CDR3 in DNA: TGCAGTGCTAGAGACATAAGCTCAGACCACAATGAGCAGTTCTTC. Amino acid sequence: CSARDISSDHNEQFF.